What follows are 11 T cell receptor beta chains derived from one specimen sequenced in a study of technical replicates of blood from a few donors. TCRdb's copy holds only in-frame clones and misses some; the assay was immunoSEQ multiplex PCR. This table holds some 74,000 clones, less than 97% found once. Sequenced input: T cells isolated from PBMCs. The receptor set was obtained from a human donor in good health.

The genes are TRBV10-3 and TRBJ1-1, with 9 bases fitting TRBD1. V dropped 10 bases and J dropped 3; count of bases not matched to a gene: 6. This CDR3 region has 13 residues. Germline V gene sequence: CDR1 ENHRY, CDR2 SYGVKD. The CDR3 DNA sequence: TGTGCCACCTACAGGGGGCTGGACACTGAAGCTTTCTTT. It translates to CATYRGLDTEAFF.

This chain connects TRBV6-1 to TRBJ2-7, with TRBD2 matching over 11 bases. The CDR3 contains 12 residues. Germline V gene data show CDR1 as MNHNS and CDR2 as SASEGT. CDR3 nucleotides: TGTGGAACTAGCGGGAGAGGCTACGAGCAGTACTTC. Protein: CGTSGRGYEQYF.

The chain combines TRBV5-6 with TRBJ1-4, with a tentative D call TRBD1 (5 bases). This CDR3 is built from 16 residues. V was pared by 2 bases and J by 0 bases, with 11 bases between. The germline V gene has CDR1 SGHDT and CDR2 YYEEEE. The CDR3 DNA follows: TGTGCCAGCAGCTTTGCGGGGGACCCAACTAATGAAAAACTGTTTTTT. The encoded protein is CASSFAGDPTNEKLFF. Full variable domain (rest looked up from reference TRBV5-6 and TRBJ1-4): DAGVTQSPTHLIKTRGQQVTLRCSPKSGHDTVSWYQQALGQGPQFIFQYYEEEERQRGNFPDRFSGHQFPNYSSELNVNALLLGDSALYLCASSFAGDPTNEKLFFGSGTQLSVL.

The J gene is TRBJ2-2, the V gene TRBV29-1; possible D gene TRBD1, 6 bases. CDR1 SQVTM and CDR2 ANQGSEA come from the germline V gene. The ends were cut back, 0 bases at V and 5 bases at J, with 22 bases in the middle. The CDR3 has 18 amino acids. The CDR3 protein is CSVEDLGPQGSETGELFF. The DNA for the CDR3 is TGCAGCGTTGAAGATTTAGGGCCCCAGGGGTCGGAAACCGGGGAGCTGTTTTTT.

The chain combines TRBV5-5 with TRBJ2-7; 8 bases are a match to TRBD2. Looked up from germline, CDR1 is SGHKS and CDR2 is YYEKEE (reference sequence). This CDR3 is 16 amino acids long. V lost 2 bases, J lost 0 bases, and 7 bases stayed unmatched. The CDR3 sequence: CASSFERGTSSYEQYF. The CDR3 DNA is TGTGCCAGCAGCTTCGAGCGGGGGACCTCCTCCTACGAGCAGTACTTC.

This chain uses TRBV2 with TRBJ2-7, with D possibly matching TRBD1 (5 bases). The V end lost 6 bases, the J end lost 6 bases, and 21 bases lay between the germline ends. CDR1 and CDR2 (germline): SNHLY, FYNNEI. This CDR3 contains 15 residues. Here the CDR3 DNA reads TGTGCCAGCAGGGCCTACCTCCTTACAGGTCCCGAGCAGTACTTC. Protein sequence: CASRAYLLTGPEQYF.

V is TRBV27 and J is TRBJ2-2; 7 nucleotides align to TRBD2. In germline, CDR1 is MNHEY, CDR2 SMNVEV (reference sequence). J was trimmed by 4 bases and V by 6 bases; bases with no gene match: 5. The CDR3 consists of 14 residues. CDR3: CASSGSGLTGELFF. The CDR3 DNA reads TGTGCCAGCAGCGGTAGCGGGCTCACCGGGGAGCTGTTTTTT.

The chain carries TRBV7-3 and TRBJ1-1; D uncertain. Trimming removed 6 bases at V and 1 base at J, with 9 bases between. Germline V gives CDR1 SGHTA, CDR2 FQGTGA. The CDR3 loop spans 13 amino acids. CDR3 nucleotides: TGTGCCAGCAGGGTCGGTGGGAACACTGAAGCTTTCTTT. It encodes CASRVGGNTEAFF.

The rearrangement links TRBV5-1 to TRBJ2-7; TRBD2 matches 7 bases. The CDR3 covers 14 residues. Trimming removed 3 bases from V and 3 bases from J; junction bases left unmatched: 6. From germline, CDR1 is SGHRS and CDR2 YFSETQ. Here the CDR3 reads CASSWEGPLYEQYF. The DNA for the CDR3 is TGCGCCAGCAGCTGGGAGGGTCCTCTCTACGAGCAGTACTTC.

This chain links TRBV27 with TRBJ2-3; 10 bases are a match to TRBD2. J was trimmed by 4 bases and V by 8 bases; bases with no gene match: 12. Germline V CDR1 and CDR2: MNHEY, SMNVEV (reference sequence). The CDR3 totals 16 residues. This CDR3 reads CASRGLAGARPDTQYF. CDR3 nucleotides: TGTGCCAGCCGCGGGCTAGCGGGAGCGCGACCAGATACGCAGTATTTT.

This rearrangement joins TRBV5-1 to TRBJ2-3, with D perhaps TRBD1 (6 bases). The CDR3 length is 18 residues. The V end lost 4 bases, the J end lost 2 bases, and 23 bases lay between the germline ends. Germline loops: CDR1 SGHRS, CDR2 YFSETQ. The CDR3 region has the DNA TGCGCCAGCAGCCTCCTTAGTATCGGGACAATCATCACAGATACGCAGTATTTT. This codes for CASSLLSIGTIITDTQYF.